The sequence of this TCR beta chain was determined in a study of early T cells in non-severe SARS-CoV-2 infection. The TCR library protocol attached unique molecular identifiers to the individual cDNA molecules. TCRdb ran MiXCR on the 5' RACE reads and lists one entry per CDR3 protein. The sample has about 45,000 distinct CDR3 sequences; 11% are singletons. On this clonotype itself: Antigen: not known.

Regarding the study as a whole: Reliance on VDJdb matching favored anti-spike CD8 responses; private and CD4 specificities were missed.

CDR1 is MNHEY, CDR2 SVGAGI, per germline. V shed 0 bases and J 3 bases; nucleotides not matched to a gene: 1. This CDR3 contains 15 residues. Sequencing was performed on whole blood. The TCR sequence derives from an adult who was a healthcare worker with PCR-confirmed SARS-CoV-2 infection or an uninfected control (not recorded which). V and J are TRBV6-5 and TRBJ2-7; 11 positions agree with TRBD1. Here the CDR3 reads CASSYSGTGGYEQYF. The CDR3 DNA follows: TGTGCCAGCAGTTACTCAGGGACAGGGGGCTACGAGCAGTACTTC.